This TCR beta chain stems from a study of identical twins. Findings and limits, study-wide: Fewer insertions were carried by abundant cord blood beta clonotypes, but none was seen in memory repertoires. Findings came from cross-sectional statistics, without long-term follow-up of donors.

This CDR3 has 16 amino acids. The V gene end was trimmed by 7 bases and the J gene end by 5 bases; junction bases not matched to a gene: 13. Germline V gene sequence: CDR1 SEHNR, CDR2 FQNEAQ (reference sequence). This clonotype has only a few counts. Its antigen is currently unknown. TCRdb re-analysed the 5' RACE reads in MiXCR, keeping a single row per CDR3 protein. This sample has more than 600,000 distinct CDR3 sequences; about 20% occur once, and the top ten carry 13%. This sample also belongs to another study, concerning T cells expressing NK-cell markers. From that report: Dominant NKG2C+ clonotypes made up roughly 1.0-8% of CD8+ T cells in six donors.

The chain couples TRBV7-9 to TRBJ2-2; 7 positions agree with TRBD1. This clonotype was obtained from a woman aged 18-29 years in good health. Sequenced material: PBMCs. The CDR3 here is CASTSGRQGGTGELFF. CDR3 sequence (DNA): TGTGCCAGCACCTCGGGACGACAGGGCGGGACCGGGGAGCTGTTTTTT.